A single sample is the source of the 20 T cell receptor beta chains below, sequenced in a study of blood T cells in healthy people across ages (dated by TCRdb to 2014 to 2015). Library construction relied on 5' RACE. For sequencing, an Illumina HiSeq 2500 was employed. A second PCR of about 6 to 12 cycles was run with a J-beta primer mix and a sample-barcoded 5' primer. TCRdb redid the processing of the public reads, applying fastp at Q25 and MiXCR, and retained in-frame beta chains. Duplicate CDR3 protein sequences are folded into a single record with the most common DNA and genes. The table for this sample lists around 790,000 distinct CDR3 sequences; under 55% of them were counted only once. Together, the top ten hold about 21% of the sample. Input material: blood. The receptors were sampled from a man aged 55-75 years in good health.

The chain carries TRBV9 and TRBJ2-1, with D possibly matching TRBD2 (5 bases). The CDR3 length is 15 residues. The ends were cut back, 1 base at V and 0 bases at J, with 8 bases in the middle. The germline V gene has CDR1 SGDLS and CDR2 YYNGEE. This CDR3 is CASSVLAGSYNEQFF. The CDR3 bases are TGTGCCAGCAGCGTACTCGCGGGCTCCTACAATGAGCAGTTCTTC. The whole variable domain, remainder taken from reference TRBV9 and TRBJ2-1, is DSGVTQTPKHLITATGQRVTLRCSPRSGDLSVYWYQQSLDQGLQFLIQYYNGEERAKGNILERFSAQQFPDLHSELNLSSLELGDSALYFCASSVLAGSYNEQFFGPGTRLTVL.

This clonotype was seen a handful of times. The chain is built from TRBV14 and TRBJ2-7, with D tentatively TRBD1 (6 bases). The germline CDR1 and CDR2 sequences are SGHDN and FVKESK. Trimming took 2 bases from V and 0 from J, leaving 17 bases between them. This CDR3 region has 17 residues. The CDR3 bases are TGTGCCAGCAGCCAACTCCAAACCCGGGACAACTCCTACGAGCAGTACTTC. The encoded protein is CASSQLQTRDNSYEQYF. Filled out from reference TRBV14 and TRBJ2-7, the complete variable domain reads EAGVTQFPSHSVIEKGQTVTLRCDPISGHDNLYWYRRVMGKEIKFLLHFVKESKQDESGMPNNRFLAERTGGTYSTLKVQPAELEDSGVYFCASSQLQTRDNSYEQYFGPGTRLTVT.

This CDR3 is CSANIKGNQPQHF. In nucleotides, the CDR3 is TGCAGTGCTAACATCAAGGGCAATCAGCCCCAGCATTTT. The genes are TRBV20-1 and TRBJ1-5; D gene uncertain. The CDR3 totals 13 residues. Looked up from germline, CDR1 is DFQATT and CDR2 is SNEGSKA (reference sequence). V lost 4 bases and J lost 2, with 9 bases in between.

CDR3 protein: CSARDPNRQGARSTEAFF. The CDR3 nucleotides are TGCAGTGCTAGAGATCCGAACCGACAGGGGGCGCGGAGCACTGAAGCTTTCTTT. The V gene is TRBV20-1, the J gene TRBJ1-1; TRBD1 aligns across 10 bases. The CDR3 is 18 residues long. Trimming took 0 bases from V and 4 from J; bases not matched to a gene: 14. CDR1 is DFQATT and CDR2 is SNEGSKA in the germline V gene (reference sequence).

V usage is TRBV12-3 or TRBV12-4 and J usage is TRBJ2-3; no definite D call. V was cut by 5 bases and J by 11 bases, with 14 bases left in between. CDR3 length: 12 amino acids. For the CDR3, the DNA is TGTGCCAGCAGTAAGCTGGCTACGGGGCAGTATTTT. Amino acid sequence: CASSKLATGQYF.

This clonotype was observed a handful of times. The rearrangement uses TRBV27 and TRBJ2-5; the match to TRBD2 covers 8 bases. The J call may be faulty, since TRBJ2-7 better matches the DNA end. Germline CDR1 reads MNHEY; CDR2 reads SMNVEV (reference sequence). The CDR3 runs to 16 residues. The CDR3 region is CASRRGISGDSYEQYF. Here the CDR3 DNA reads TGTGCCAGCCGGCGTGGGATTAGCGGGGACTCCTACGAGCAGTACTTC.

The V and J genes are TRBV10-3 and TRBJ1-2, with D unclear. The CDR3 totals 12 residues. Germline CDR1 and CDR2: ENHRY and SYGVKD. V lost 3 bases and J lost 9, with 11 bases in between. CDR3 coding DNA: TGTGCCATCAGTGACCCGGAGAGGCGCTACACCTTC. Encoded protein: CAISDPERRYTF.

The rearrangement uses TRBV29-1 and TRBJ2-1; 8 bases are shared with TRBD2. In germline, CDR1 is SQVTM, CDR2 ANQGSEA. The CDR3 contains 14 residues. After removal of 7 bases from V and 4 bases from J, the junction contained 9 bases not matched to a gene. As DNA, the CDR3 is TGCAGCGCCCCTCGGGCTAGCGGGTACAATGAGCAGTTCTTC. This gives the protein CSAPRASGYNEQFF.

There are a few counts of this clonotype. CDR3 loop: CASSLSSGAGKQYF. As DNA, the CDR3 is TGTGCCAGCAGCTTGTCGAGCGGGGCCGGCAAGCAGTACTTC. This sequence joins TRBV7-6 and TRBJ2-5; 7 bases line up with TRBD2. CDR3 size: 14 residues. Per germline, CDR1 SGHVS and CDR2 FNYEAQ. V lost 3 bases, J lost 11 bases, and 12 bases stayed unmatched.

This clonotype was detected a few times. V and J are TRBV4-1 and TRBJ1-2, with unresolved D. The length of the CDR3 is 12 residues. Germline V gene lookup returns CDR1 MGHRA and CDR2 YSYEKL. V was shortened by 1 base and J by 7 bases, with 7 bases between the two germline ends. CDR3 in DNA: TGCGCCAGCAGCCAAGGGAATAGTGGCTACACCTTC. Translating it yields CASSQGNSGYTF.

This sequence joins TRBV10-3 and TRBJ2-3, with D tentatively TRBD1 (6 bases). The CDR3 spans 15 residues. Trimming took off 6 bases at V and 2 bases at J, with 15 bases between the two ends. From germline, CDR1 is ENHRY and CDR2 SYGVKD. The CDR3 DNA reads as TGTGCCATCAGGGGGGACATCCAAAACACAGATACGCAGTATTTT. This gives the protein CAIRGDIQNTDTQYF.

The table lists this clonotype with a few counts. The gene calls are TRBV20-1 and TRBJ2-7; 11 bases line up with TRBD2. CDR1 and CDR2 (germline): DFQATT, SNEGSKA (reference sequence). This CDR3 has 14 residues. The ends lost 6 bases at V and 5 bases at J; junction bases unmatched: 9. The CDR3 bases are TGCAGTGCAAAACCGGGACTAGCGGTTCACGAGCAGTACTTC. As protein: CSAKPGLAVHEQYF.

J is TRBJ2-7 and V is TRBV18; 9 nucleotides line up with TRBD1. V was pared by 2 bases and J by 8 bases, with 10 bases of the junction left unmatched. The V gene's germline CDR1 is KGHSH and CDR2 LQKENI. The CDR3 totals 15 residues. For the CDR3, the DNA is TGTGCCAGCTCACCAGGGGACAGGGTCAATAAGCAGCAGTACTTC. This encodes CASSPGDRVNKQQYF.

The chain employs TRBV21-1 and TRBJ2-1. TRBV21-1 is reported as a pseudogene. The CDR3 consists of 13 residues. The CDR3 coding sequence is TGTGCCAGCAGCAAAGAGGTCTTCAATGAGCAGTTCTTC. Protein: CASSKEVFNEQFF.

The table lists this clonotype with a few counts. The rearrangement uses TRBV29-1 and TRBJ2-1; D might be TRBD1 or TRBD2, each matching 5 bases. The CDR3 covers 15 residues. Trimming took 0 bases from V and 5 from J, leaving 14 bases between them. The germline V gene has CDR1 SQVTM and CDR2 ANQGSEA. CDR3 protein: CSVEDNGGTNNEQFF. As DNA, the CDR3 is TGCAGCGTTGAAGATAATGGGGGAACAAACAATGAGCAGTTCTTC.

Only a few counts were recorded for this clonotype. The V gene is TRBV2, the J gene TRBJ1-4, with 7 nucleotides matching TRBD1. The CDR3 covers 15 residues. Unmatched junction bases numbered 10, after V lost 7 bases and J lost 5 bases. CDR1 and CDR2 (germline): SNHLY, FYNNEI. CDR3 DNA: TGTGCCAGCACCCTTGGGGGCAGGGGGAATGAAAAACTGTTTTTT. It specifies CASTLGGRGNEKLFF.

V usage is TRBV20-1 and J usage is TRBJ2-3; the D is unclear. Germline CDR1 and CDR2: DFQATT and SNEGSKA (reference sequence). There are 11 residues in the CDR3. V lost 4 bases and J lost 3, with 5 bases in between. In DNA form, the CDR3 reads TGCAGTGCTACCCATACAGATACGCAGTATTTT. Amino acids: CSATHTDTQYF.

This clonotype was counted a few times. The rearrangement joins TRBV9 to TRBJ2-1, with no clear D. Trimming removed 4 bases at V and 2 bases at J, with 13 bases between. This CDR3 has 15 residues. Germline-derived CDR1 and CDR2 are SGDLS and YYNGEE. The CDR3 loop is CASSSGEGTYNEQFF. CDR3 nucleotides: TGTGCCAGCAGCTCAGGCGAAGGAACCTACAATGAGCAGTTCTTC.

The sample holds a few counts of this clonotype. CDR3 nucleotides: TGTGCCAGCAGTTACGGACGTGGCGGGACCTTCGCTGGGGCCAACGTCCTGACTTTC. Its protein is CASSYGRGGTFAGANVLTF. V gene TRBV6-5 combines with J gene TRBJ2-6; perhaps TRBD2 as D (6 bases). Looked up from germline, CDR1 is MNHEY and CDR2 is SVGAGI. V was shortened by 2 bases and J by 2 bases, with 19 bases between the two germline ends. The CDR3 length is 19 residues.

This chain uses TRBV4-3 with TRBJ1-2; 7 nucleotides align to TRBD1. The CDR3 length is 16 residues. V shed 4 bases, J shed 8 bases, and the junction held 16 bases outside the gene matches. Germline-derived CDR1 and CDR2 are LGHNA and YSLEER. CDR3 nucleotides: TGCGCCAGCAGCCTCGGTACGGGACAGCTAGCTGACGGCTACACCTTC. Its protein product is CASSLGTGQLADGYTF.